This entry lists 31 T cell receptor beta chains sequenced from one sample in a study of metastatic and nonmetastatic thyroid tumors. All patients were untreated before thyroid surgery. TCRdb re-clonotyped the PCR reads through MiXCR. The table lists some 4,600 clones, roughly a fifth of them singletons, with 23% in the top ten. The sequenced sample consisted of adjacent normal tissue. These receptors were collected from a male donor with papillary thyroid cancer or a benign thyroid nodule (not recorded which). Some clones in this sample may be carry-over from other donors' samples.

This clone was observed at least ten times. This sequence joins TRBV12-3 or TRBV12-4 and TRBJ2-1; tentatively, D is TRBD1 (6 bases). V was clipped by 1 base and J by 2 bases, with 9 bases between them. The CDR3 extends over 15 amino acids. The CDR3 nucleotides read TGTGCCAGCAGTTTAGGGCAGGGGACCTACAATGAGCAGTTCTTC. Translating it yields CASSLGQGTYNEQFF.

This clone was counted between two and nine times. The gene calls are TRBV20-1 and TRBJ1-3, with 7 bases fitting TRBD1. CDR3 size: 13 residues. Germline V gene data show CDR1 as DFQATT and CDR2 as SNEGSKA (reference sequence). With V trimmed by 8 bases and J by 2 bases, 6 bases remained unmatched. CDR3 residues: CSPRDSPGNTIYF. The DNA of the CDR3 is TGCAGTCCCCGGGACAGCCCTGGAAACACCATATATTTT.

This clone appeared a few times. The chain couples TRBV28 to TRBJ1-6; 9 nucleotides match TRBD1. The CDR3 loop spans 14 amino acids. Germline CDR1 reads MDHEN; CDR2 reads SYDVKM. V shed 9 bases and J 8 bases; nucleotides not matched to a gene: 8. The CDR3 sequence: CASNRGRIDSPLHF. Here the CDR3 DNA reads TGTGCCAGTAACAGGGGGCGGATAGATTCACCCCTCCACTTT.

As for this clone: Other DNA sequences of this sample code for an identical CDR3. The V and J genes are TRBV30 and TRBJ2-1; 15 nucleotides match TRBD2. The CDR3 is 15 residues long. Looked up from germline, CDR1 is GTSNPN and CDR2 is SVGIG (reference sequence). V lost 5 bases and J lost 5; bases outside the gene matches: 4. For the CDR3, the DNA is TGTGCCTGGGGACTAGCGGGGGGGTTCGACAATGAGCAGTTCTTC. Translated, it gives CAWGLAGGFDNEQFF.

A few counts support this clone. The CDR3: CASSKGLAGVDSYEQYV. CDR3 nucleotides: TGTGCCAGCAGCAAGGGACTAGCGGGAGTGGATTCCTACGAGCAGTACGTC. V gene TRBV7-8 combines with J gene TRBJ2-7, with 14 bases lining up with TRBD2. Germline values: CDR1 SGHVS, CDR2 FQNEAQ. This CDR3 contains 17 residues. The J segment lost 1 base and the V segment lost 5 bases, leaving 7 bases of the junction unmatched.

This chain links TRBV11-2 with TRBJ2-6; 9 bases fit TRBD1. J gave up 2 bases and V 0 bases, and 8 bases lay outside the gene matches. The CDR3 sequence is 19 residues long. Looked up from germline, CDR1 is SGHAT and CDR2 is FQNNGV. The DNA of the CDR3 is TGTGCCAGCAGCTTAGATCCCCACAGGGGGCGCACTGGGGCCAACGTCCTGACTTTC. As protein: CASSLDPHRGRTGANVLTF.

This clone is classed as large. The chain joins TRBV19 to TRBJ1-6, with D unresolved. Germline loops: CDR1 LNHDA, CDR2 SQIVND (reference sequence). Trimming removed 6 bases from V and 6 bases from J, with 18 bases in between. This CDR3 contains 16 residues. In nucleotides, the CDR3 is TGTGCCAGTAGGCCGGCTCATATCAGCGCTAATTCACCCCTCCACTTT. It encodes CASRPAHISANSPLHF.

The sample holds a few counts of this clone. The chain uses TRBV28 and TRBJ2-7; no reliable D call. The CDR3 has 11 residues. Deletions cut 5 bases from V and 4 bases from J, with 6 bases between. Germline lookup yields CDR1 MDHEN and CDR2 SYDVKM. The CDR3 DNA follows: TGTGCCAGCAGTAGGAAGTACGAGCAGTACGTC. Translated, it gives CASSRKYEQYV.

This clone is labeled medium-sized. The chain couples TRBV20-1 to TRBJ2-1, with unresolved D. The ends were cut back, 0 bases at V and 1 base at J, with 7 bases in the middle. The CDR3 sequence is 14 residues long. From germline, CDR1 is DFQATT and CDR2 SNEGSKA (reference sequence). The CDR3: CSARDLRSYNEQFF. CDR3 nucleotide sequence: TGCAGTGCTAGAGATCTGAGGTCCTACAATGAGCAGTTCTTC.

The CDR3 sequence is CASMGRDVETGELFF. CDR3 DNA sequence: TGTGCCAGTATGGGGCGGGACGTCGAGACCGGGGAGCTGTTTTTT. V usage is TRBV7-2 and J usage is TRBJ2-2, with a possible D match to TRBD2 (6 bases). Trimming pared 9 bases from V and 5 bases from J, leaving 19 bases between. CDR3 length equals 15 residues. From germline, CDR1 is SGHTA and CDR2 FQGNSA.

This clone counts as medium-sized. The chain combines TRBV20-1 with TRBJ2-7; 7 nucleotides line up with TRBD2. The CDR3 contains 14 residues. After removal of 1 base from V and 0 bases from J, the junction contained 3 bases not matched to a gene. Germline V lookup: CDR1 DFQATT, CDR2 SNEGSKA (reference sequence). CDR3 residues: CSARGGGGSYEQYF. The CDR3 bases are TGCAGTGCTAGAGGGGGGGGAGGCTCCTACGAGCAGTACTTC.

This clone was observed a few times. The V gene is TRBV7-2, the J gene TRBJ1-1; D gene unclear. Trimming stripped 6 bases from V and 1 base from J, with 6 bases between. The CDR3 sequence is 12 residues long. Germline V gives CDR1 SGHTA, CDR2 FQGNSA. The CDR3 region has the DNA TGTGCCAGCAGGATCCCGAACACTGAAGCTTTCTTT. Translation gives CASRIPNTEAFF.

This clone was seen at least ten times. This rearrangement joins TRBV6-2 or TRBV6-3 to TRBJ2-3; tentative D call: TRBD2 (6 bases). V was cut by 4 bases and J by 2 bases, with 10 bases left in between. The CDR3 has 14 amino acids. CDR1 is MNHEY and CDR2 is SVGEGT in the germline V gene. The CDR3 sequence is CASSFGGPTDTQYF. As DNA, the CDR3 is TGTGCCAGCAGTTTCGGAGGGCCCACAGATACGCAGTATTTT.

This clone showed up many times. J is TRBJ2-7 and V is TRBV28; D may match TRBD1 or TRBD2 (5 bases each). Between the trimmed V and J ends, which lost 3 bases and 6 bases, there was a span of 9 bases. The CDR3 extends over 12 amino acids. Germline V lookup: CDR1 MDHEN, CDR2 SYDVKM. The CDR3 DNA is TGTGCCAGCAGTTTGTTGAGGGGCGAGCAGTACTTC. Its protein is CASSLLRGEQYF.

This clone was counted between two and nine times. CDR3: CSASPGQGAYEQYF. The CDR3 nucleotides read TGCAGTGCATCTCCGGGACAGGGGGCCTACGAGCAGTACTTC. The rearrangement uses TRBV20-1 and TRBJ2-7; TRBD1 aligns across 11 bases. CDR3 length: 14 amino acids. Per germline, CDR1 DFQATT and CDR2 SNEGSKA (reference sequence). The J segment lost 2 bases and the V segment lost 6 bases, leaving 6 bases of the junction unmatched.

This clone was seen a handful of times. The rearrangement links TRBV28 to TRBJ2-2, with D tentatively TRBD2 (7 bases). CDR1 is MDHEN and CDR2 is SYDVKM in the germline V gene. The germline V and J ends were trimmed by 3 bases and 4 bases, with 15 bases remaining between them. The CDR3 sequence is 16 residues long. CDR3 in amino acids: CASSLGGGGVTGELFF. Written as DNA, the CDR3 is TGTGCCAGCAGTTTGGGGGGGGGGGGCGTCACCGGGGAGCTGTTTTTT.

This clone is categorized as large. The chain recombines TRBV19 with TRBJ1-6; TRBD1 matches at 8 bases. J gave up 7 bases and V 5 bases, and 7 bases lay outside the gene matches. CDR3 size: 15 residues. In germline, CDR1 is LNHDA, CDR2 SQIVND (reference sequence). The CDR3, as DNA: TGTGCCAGTAGTGCAGAACAGGGGGTAAATTCACCCCTCCACTTT. This gives the protein CASSAEQGVNSPLHF.

This clone turned up a few times. The V call is TRBV2, the J call TRBJ2-5, with 9 bases aligning to TRBD1. The CDR3 runs 15 residues. CDR1 is SNHLY, CDR2 FYNNEI, per germline. With V trimmed by 2 bases and J by 4 bases, 5 bases remained unmatched. CDR3 sequence: CASSENRGLVETQYF. CDR3 coding DNA: TGTGCCAGCAGTGAAAACAGGGGGCTTGTAGAGACCCAGTACTTC.

Regarding this clone: A read error is likely, as this CDR3 ends without the conserved phenylalanine or tryptophan. This chain links TRBV20-1 with TRBJ2-3; no definite D call. There are 13 residues in the CDR3. Germline lookup yields CDR1 DFQATT and CDR2 SNEGSKA (reference sequence). V shed 4 bases and J shed 0 bases, with 8 bases lying between them. The CDR3 loop reads CSAKIPSTDTQYL. CDR3 bases: TGCAGTGCTAAGATCCCTAGCACAGATACGCAGTATCTT.

This chain links TRBV10-3 with TRBJ1-1, with D possibly being TRBD1 (5 bases). The V and J ends lost 2 bases and 4 bases respectively, with 14 bases between them. This CDR3 contains 15 residues. Germline lookup yields CDR1 ENHRY and CDR2 SYGVKD. This CDR3 is CAISEGGGTGTEAFF. The CDR3 region has the DNA TGTGCCATCAGTGAGGGGGGGGGGACCGGCACTGAAGCTTTCTTT.

The sample holds many counts of this clone. This chain links TRBV30 with TRBJ1-3; D uncertain. The CDR3 totals 14 residues. Trimming took 0 bases from V and 0 from J, leaving 6 bases between them. CDR1 GTSNPN and CDR2 SVGIG come from the germline V gene (reference sequence). The CDR3 protein is CAWSVHSSGNTIYF. CDR3 nucleotide sequence: TGTGCCTGGAGTGTGCACAGCTCTGGAAACACCATATATTTT.

J is TRBJ2-7 and V is TRBV6-1; 9 nucleotides agree with TRBD1. Trimming cost V 6 bases and J 3 bases; bases outside gene matches: 3. CDR1 and CDR2 (germline): MNHNS, SASEGT. The CDR3 consists of 13 residues. Here the CDR3 DNA reads TGTGCCAGCAGGAGACAGGGGGACTACGAGCAGTACTTC. Translated: CASRRQGDYEQYF.

This clone is classed as medium-sized. The rearrangement uses TRBV30 and TRBJ1-1; TRBD1 agrees at 7 bases. This CDR3 is 16 amino acids long. Germline loops: CDR1 GTSNPN, CDR2 SVGIG (reference sequence). V was clipped by 0 bases and J by 4 bases; unmatched bases: 11. The CDR3 sequence is CAWSVGTGTVGTEAFF. DNA for the CDR3: TGTGCCTGGAGTGTAGGGACCGGGACAGTGGGCACTGAAGCTTTCTTT.

The sample holds many counts of this clone. The chain joins TRBV4-1 to TRBJ1-5, with a weak D call TRBD1 (5 bases). CDR1 and CDR2 from the germline V gene are MGHRA and YSYEKL. Trimming removed 1 base at V and 5 bases at J, with 12 bases between. This CDR3 comprises 15 residues. The CDR3: CASSQGGARDQPQHF. The CDR3 bases are TGCGCCAGCAGCCAAGGAGGGGCGCGGGATCAGCCCCAGCATTTT.

To note about this clone: The missing conserved phenylalanine or tryptophan at the end of this CDR3 makes a read error likely. V usage is TRBV7-2 and J usage is TRBJ2-7, with 10 bases aligning to TRBD2. CDR3 size: 15 residues. Germline V lookup: CDR1 SGHTA, CDR2 FQGNSA. V was clipped by 1 base and J by 5 bases; unmatched bases: 5. Here the CDR3 DNA reads TGTGCCAGCAGCTTAGGGCTAGCGGGAGCGAACGAGCAGTACCTC. Translated, it gives CASSLGLAGANEQYL.

This clone was observed at least ten times. V is TRBV5-6 and J is TRBJ1-2; D perhaps matches TRBD1 (6 bases). CDR3 length equals 14 residues. Germline V gene data show CDR1 as SGHDT and CDR2 as YYEEEE. The germline V and J ends were trimmed by 3 bases and 4 bases, with 13 bases remaining between them. Written as DNA, the CDR3 is TGTGCCAGCAGCTCCAGGGGCAGATCCTATGGCTACACCTTC. It translates to CASSSRGRSYGYTF.

The chain has TRBV2 and TRBJ2-6, with 10 positions matching TRBD1. Germline values: CDR1 SNHLY, CDR2 FYNNEI. V dropped 3 bases and J dropped 2; count of bases not matched to a gene: 1. This CDR3 contains 16 residues. CDR3 nucleotide sequence: TGTGCCAGCAGTGAGACAGGGGGCGCTGGGGCCAACGTCCTGACTTTC. Protein: CASSETGGAGANVLTF.

V usage is TRBV2 and J usage is TRBJ2-7; the D gene could be TRBD1 or TRBD2 (5 bases each). The CDR3 runs to 13 residues. Per the germline V gene, CDR1 is SNHLY and CDR2 is FYNNEI. V was cut by 9 bases and J by 3 bases, with 15 bases left in between. CDR3 amino acids: CASLGRAFYEQYF. CDR3 nucleotides: TGTGCCAGTCTGGGACGGGCCTTCTACGAGCAGTACTTC.

The chain recombines TRBV2 with TRBJ2-3; tentatively, D is TRBD1 or TRBD2 (6 bases each). Germline values: CDR1 SNHLY, CDR2 FYNNEI. The CDR3 contains 19 residues. V was cut by 7 bases and J by 2 bases, with 28 bases left in between. DNA for the CDR3: TGTGCCAGCATTGAGGCCGGGGGACGGGGGCCAGAACTCACAGATACGCAGTATTTT. As protein: CASIEAGGRGPELTDTQYF. The full variable domain, rest sourced from reference TRBV2 and TRBJ2-3, is EPEVTQTPSHQVTQMGQEVILRCVPISNHLYFYWYRQILGQKVEFLVSFYNNEISEKSEIFDDQFSVERPDGSNFTLKIRSTKLEDSAMYFCASIEAGGRGPELTDTQYFGPGTRLTVL.

J is TRBJ1-2 and V is TRBV2; possibly TRBD1 for D (5 bases). Germline CDR1 reads SNHLY; CDR2 reads FYNNEI. This CDR3 has 12 amino acids. Trimming cost V 6 bases and J 7 bases, with 12 bases left between them. CDR3 sequence: CASSGDEGGYTF. The DNA for the CDR3 is TGTGCCAGCAGCGGGGACGAAGGTGGCTACACCTTC.

In its sample, this clone ranks as medium-sized (0.01 to 0.1%). This chain joins TRBV12-3 or TRBV12-4 and TRBJ1-5; D is possibly TRBD1 (6 bases). The CDR3 spans 14 residues. V was clipped by 2 bases and J by 2 bases, with 7 bases between them. The CDR3 here is CASSLQGRNQPQHF. In nucleotides, the CDR3 is TGTGCCAGCAGTTTACAGGGGCGCAATCAGCCCCAGCATTTT.